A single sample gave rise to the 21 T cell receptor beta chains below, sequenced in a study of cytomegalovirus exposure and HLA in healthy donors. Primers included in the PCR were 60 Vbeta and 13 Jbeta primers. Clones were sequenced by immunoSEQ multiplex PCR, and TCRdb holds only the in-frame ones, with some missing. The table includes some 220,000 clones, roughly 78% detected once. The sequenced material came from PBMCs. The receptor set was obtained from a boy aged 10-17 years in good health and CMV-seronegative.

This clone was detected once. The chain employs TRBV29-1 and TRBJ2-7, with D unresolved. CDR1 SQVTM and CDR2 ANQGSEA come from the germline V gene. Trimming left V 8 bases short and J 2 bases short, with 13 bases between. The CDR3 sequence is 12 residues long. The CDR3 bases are TGCAGCATCAGCGACGGAACCTACGAGCAGTACTTC. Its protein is CSISDGTYEQYF.

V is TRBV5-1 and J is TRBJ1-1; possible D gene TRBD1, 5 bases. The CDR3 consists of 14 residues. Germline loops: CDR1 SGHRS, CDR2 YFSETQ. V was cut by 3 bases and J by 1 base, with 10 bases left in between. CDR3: CASSYSTGNTEAFF. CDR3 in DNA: TGCGCCAGCAGCTACTCAACAGGGAACACTGAAGCTTTCTTT.

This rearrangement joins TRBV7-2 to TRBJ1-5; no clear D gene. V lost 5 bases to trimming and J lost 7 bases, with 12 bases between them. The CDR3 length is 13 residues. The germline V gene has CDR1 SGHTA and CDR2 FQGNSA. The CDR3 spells CASSAGFDQPQHF. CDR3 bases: TGTGCCAGCAGCGCGGGTTTTGACCAGCCCCAGCATTTT.

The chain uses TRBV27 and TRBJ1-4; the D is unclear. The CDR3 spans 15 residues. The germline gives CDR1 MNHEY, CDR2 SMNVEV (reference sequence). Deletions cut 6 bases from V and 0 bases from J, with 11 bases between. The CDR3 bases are TGTGCCAGCAGATCCCACGAGACAACTAATGAAAAACTGTTTTTT. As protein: CASRSHETTNEKLFF.

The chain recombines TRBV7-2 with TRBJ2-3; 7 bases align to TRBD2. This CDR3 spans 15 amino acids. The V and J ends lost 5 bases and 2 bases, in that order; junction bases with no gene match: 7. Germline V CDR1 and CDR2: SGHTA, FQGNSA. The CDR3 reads CASSLGGINTDTQYF. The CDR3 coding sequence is TGTGCCAGCAGCCTGGGGGGGATCAACACAGATACGCAGTATTTT.

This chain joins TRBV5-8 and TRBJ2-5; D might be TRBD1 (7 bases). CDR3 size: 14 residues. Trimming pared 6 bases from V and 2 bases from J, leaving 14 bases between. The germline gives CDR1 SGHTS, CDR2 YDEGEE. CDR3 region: CASNGGGPQETQYF. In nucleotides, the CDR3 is TGTGCCAGCAATGGAGGGGGCCCTCAAGAGACCCAGTACTTC.

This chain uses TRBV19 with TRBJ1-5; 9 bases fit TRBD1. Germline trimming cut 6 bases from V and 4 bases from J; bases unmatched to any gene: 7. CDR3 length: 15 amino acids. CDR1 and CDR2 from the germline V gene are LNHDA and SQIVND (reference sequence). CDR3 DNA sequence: TGTGCCAGTAGACCTCCCGGGACAGGGAATCAGCCCCAGCATTTT. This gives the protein CASRPPGTGNQPQHF. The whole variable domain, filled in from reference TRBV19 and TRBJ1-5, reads DGGITQSPKYLFRKEGQNVTLSCEQNLNHDAMYWYRQDPGQGLRLIYYSQIVNDFQKGDIAEGYSVSREKKESFPLTVTSAQKNPTAFYLCASRPPGTGNQPQHFGDGTRLSIL.

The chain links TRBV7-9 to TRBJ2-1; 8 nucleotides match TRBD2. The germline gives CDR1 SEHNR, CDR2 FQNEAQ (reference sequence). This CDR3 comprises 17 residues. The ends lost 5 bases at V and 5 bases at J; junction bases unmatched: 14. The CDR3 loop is CASSIRVGGRLHNEQFF. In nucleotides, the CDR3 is TGTGCCAGCAGCATCAGAGTGGGCGGGAGGTTGCACAATGAGCAGTTCTTC.

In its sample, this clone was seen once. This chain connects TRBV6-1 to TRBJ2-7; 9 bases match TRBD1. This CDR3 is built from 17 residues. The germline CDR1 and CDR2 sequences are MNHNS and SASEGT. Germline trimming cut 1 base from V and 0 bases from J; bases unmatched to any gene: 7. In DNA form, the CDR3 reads TGTGCCAGCAGTGAAGGTGGACAGGGGCTTTCCTCCTACGAGCAGTACTTC. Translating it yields CASSEGGQGLSSYEQYF.

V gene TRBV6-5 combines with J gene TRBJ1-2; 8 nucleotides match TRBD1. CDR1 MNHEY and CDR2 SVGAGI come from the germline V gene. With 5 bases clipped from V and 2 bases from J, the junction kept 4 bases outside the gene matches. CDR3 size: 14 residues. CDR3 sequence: CASSPGTGNYGYTF. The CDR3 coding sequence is TGTGCCAGCAGTCCCGGGACAGGAAACTATGGCTACACCTTC.

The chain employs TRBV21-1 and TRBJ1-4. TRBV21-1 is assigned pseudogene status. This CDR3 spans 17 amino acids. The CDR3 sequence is CASKLLPGTATNEKLFF. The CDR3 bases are TGTGCCAGCAAACTATTACCGGGAACAGCAACTAATGAAAAACTGTTTTTT.

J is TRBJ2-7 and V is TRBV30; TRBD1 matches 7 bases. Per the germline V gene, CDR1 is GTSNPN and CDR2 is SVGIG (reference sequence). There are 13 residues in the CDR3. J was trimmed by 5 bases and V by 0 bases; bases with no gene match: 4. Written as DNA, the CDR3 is TGTGCCTGGAGTGTAGACAGGGCCGACGAGCAGTACTTC. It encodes CAWSVDRADEQYF.

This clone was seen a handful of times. CDR3 protein: CASSSREKLFF. CDR3 nucleotide sequence: TGTGCCAGCAGTTCGAGAGAAAAACTGTTTTTT. The genes are TRBV6-5 and TRBJ1-4; no reliable D call. This CDR3 has 11 residues. V was pared by 4 bases and J by 8 bases, with 5 bases between. CDR1 MNHEY and CDR2 SVGAGI come from the germline V gene.

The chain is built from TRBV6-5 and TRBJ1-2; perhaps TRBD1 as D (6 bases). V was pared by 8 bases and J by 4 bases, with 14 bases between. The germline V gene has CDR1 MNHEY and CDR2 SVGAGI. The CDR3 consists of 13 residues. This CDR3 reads CASRYGQLYGYTF. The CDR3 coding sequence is TGTGCCAGCCGATACGGACAGCTCTATGGCTACACCTTC.

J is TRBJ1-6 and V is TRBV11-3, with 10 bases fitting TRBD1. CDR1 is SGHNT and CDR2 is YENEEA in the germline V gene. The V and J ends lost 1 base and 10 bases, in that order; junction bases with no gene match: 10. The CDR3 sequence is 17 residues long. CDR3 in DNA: TGTGCCAGCAGCTTAGGCCTCGGGACAGGGGAGGACTCACCCCTCCACTTT. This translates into CASSLGLGTGEDSPLHF. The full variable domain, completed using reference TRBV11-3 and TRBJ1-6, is EAGVVQSPRYKIIEKKQPVAFWCNPISGHNTLYWYLQNLGQGPELLIRYENEEAVDDSQLPKDRFSAERLKGVDSTLKIQPAELGDSAVYLCASSLGLGTGEDSPLHFGNGTRLTVT.

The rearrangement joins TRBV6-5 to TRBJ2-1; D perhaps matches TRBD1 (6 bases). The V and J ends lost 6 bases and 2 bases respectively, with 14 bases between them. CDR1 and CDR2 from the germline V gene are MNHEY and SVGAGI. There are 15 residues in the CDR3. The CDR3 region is CASSPDRRTYNEQFF. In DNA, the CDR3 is TGTGCCAGCAGCCCCGACAGGCGAACCTACAATGAGCAGTTCTTC.

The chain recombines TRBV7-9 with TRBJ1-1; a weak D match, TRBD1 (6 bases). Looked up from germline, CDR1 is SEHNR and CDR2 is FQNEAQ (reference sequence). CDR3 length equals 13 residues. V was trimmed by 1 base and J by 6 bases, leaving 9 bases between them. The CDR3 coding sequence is TGTGCCAGCAGCTTAGAAGGGGGATCTGAAGCTTTCTTT. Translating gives CASSLEGGSEAFF.

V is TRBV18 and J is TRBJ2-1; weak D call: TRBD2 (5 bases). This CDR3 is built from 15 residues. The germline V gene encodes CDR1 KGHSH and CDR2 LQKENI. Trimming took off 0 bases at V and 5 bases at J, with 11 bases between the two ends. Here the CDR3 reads CASSPPRGPDNEQFF. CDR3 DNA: TGTGCCAGCTCACCACCTAGAGGGCCGGACAATGAGCAGTTCTTC.

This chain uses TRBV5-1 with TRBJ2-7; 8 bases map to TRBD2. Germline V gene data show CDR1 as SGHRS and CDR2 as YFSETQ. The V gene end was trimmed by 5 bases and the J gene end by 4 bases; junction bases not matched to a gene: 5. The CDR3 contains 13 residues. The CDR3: CASRESGSYEQYF. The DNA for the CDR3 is TGCGCCAGCAGGGAAAGCGGGAGTTACGAGCAGTACTTC. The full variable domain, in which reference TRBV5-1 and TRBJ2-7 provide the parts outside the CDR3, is KAGVTQTPRYLIKTRGQQVTLSCSPISGHRSVSWYQQTPGQGLQFLFEYFSETQRNKGNFPGRFSGRQFSNSRSEMNVSTLELGDSALYLCASRESGSYEQYFGPGTRLTVT.

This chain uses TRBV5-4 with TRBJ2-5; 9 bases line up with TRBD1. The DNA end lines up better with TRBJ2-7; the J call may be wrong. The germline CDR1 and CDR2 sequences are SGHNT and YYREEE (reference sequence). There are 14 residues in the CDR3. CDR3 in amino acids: CASSIETGGYEQYF. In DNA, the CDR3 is TGTGCCAGCAGCATTGAGACAGGGGGCTACGAGCAGTACTTC.

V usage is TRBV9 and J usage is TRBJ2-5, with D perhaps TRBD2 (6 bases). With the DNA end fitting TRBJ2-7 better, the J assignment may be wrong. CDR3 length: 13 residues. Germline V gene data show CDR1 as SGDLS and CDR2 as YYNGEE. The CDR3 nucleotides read TGTGCCAGCAGCGCGACTAGTTCCCACGAGCAGTACTTC. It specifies CASSATSSHEQYF.